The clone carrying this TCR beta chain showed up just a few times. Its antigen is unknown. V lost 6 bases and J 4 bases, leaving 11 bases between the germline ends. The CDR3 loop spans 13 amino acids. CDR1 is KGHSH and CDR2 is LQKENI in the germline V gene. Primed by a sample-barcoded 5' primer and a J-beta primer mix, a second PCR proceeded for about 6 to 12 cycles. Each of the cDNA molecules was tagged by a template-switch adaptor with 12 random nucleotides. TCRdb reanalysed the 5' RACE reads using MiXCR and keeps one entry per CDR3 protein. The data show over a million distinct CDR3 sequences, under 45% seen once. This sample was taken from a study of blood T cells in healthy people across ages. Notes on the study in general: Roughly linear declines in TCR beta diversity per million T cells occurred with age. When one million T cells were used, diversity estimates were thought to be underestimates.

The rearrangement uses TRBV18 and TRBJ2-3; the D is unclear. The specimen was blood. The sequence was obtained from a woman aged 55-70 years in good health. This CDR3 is CASSPNFADTQYF. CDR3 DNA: TGTGCCAGCTCCCCTAATTTCGCAGATACGCAGTATTTT.